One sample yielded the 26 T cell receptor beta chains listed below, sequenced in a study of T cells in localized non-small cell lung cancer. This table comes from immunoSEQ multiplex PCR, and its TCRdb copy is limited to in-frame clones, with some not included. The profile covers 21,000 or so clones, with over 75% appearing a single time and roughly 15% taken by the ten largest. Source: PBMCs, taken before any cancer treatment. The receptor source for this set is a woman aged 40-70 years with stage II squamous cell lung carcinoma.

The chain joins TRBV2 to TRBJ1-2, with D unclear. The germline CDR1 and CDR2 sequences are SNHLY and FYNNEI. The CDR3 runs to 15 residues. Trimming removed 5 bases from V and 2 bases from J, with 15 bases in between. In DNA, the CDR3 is TGTGCCAGCAGTTCCCCTTTGGGGTCCAACTATGGCTACACCTTC. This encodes CASSSPLGSNYGYTF.

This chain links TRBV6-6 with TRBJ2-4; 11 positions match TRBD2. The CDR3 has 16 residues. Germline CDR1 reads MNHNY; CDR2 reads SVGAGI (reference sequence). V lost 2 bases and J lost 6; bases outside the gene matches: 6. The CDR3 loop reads CASSYTSGSAGNIQYF. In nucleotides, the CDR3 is TGTGCCAGCAGTTACACTAGCGGGAGTGCTGGAAACATTCAGTACTTC.

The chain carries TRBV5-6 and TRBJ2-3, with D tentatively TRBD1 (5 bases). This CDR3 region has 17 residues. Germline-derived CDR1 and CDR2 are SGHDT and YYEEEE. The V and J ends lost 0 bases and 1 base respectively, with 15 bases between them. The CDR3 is CASSLVVTAKRTDTQYF. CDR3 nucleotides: TGTGCCAGCAGCTTGGTAGTGACAGCTAAACGCACAGATACGCAGTATTTT.

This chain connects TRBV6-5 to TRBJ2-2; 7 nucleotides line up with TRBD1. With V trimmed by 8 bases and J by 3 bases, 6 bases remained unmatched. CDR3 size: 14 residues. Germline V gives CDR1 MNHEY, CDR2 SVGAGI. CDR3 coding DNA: TGTGCCAGCGGTTGGACAGGAGACACCGGGGAGCTGTTTTTT. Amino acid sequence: CASGWTGDTGELFF.

The CDR3 loop is CASFSRVSRNTIYF. Here the CDR3 DNA reads TGTGCCAGCTTCTCCAGGGTTTCAAGAAACACCATATATTTT. The chain is built from TRBV19 and TRBJ1-3; perhaps TRBD1 as D (5 bases). V was shortened by 9 bases and J by 5 bases, with 17 bases between the two germline ends. Germline V gene lookup returns CDR1 LNHDA and CDR2 SQIVND (reference sequence). This CDR3 is 14 amino acids long.

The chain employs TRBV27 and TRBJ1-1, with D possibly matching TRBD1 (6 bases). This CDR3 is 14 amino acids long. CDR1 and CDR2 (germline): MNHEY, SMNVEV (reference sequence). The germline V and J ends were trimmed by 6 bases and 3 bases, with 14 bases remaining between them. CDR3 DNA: TGTGCCAGCAGGATAGGGGGTAGAGACACTGAAGCTTTCTTT. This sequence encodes CASRIGGRDTEAFF.

CDR3 DNA sequence: TGCGCCACCCTGCAGGAGGCAGGGGAGGTGGCCGGGGAGCTGTTTTTT. It yields the protein CATLQEAGEVAGELFF. The chain has TRBV10-1 and TRBJ2-2; D may correspond to TRBD1 or TRBD2 (6 bases each). The germline V gene has CDR1 WNHNN and CDR2 SYGVQD (reference sequence). CDR3 length: 16 residues. V lost 10 bases, J lost 6 bases, and 24 bases lay in between.

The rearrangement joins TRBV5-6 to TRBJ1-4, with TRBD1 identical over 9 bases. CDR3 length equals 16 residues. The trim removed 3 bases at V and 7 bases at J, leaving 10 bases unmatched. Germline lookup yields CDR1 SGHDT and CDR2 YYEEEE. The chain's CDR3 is CASSSTRDRASEKLFF. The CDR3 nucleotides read TGTGCCAGCAGCTCTACCCGGGACAGGGCTAGTGAAAAACTGTTTTTT.

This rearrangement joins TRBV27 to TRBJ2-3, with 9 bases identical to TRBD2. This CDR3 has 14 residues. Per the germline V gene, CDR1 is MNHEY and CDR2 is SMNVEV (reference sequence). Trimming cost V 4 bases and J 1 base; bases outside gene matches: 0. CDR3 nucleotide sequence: TGTGCCAGCAGTTGGACTAGCGGCACAGATACGCAGTATTTT. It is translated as CASSWTSGTDTQYF.

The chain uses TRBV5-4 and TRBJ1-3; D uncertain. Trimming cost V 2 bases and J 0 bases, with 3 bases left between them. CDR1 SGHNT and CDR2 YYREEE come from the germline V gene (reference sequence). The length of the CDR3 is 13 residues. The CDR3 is CASSFSSGNTIYF. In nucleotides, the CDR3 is TGTGCCAGCAGCTTTAGCTCTGGAAACACCATATATTTT.

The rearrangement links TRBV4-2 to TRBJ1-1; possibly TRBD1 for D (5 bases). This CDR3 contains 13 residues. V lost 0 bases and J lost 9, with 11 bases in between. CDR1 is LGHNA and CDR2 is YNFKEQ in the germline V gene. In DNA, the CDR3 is TGTGCCAGCAGCCAAGAGAGGGGCCTGAAAGCTTTCTTT. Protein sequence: CASSQERGLKAFF.

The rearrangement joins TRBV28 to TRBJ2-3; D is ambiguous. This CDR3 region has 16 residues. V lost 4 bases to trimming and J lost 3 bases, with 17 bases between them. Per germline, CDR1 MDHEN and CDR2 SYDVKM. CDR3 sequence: CASSSPRLVMTDTQYF. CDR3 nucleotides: TGTGCCAGCAGTTCCCCCCGGCTAGTCATGACAGATACGCAGTATTTT.

CDR3 DNA sequence: TGTGCCTGGAATGGGGGGCCGGTGAACACTGAAGCTTTCTTT. Its protein product is CAWNGGPVNTEAFF. The V and J genes are TRBV30 and TRBJ1-1; a weak D match, TRBD1 (6 bases). V dropped 4 bases and J dropped 0 bases, with 12 bases sitting between them. The CDR3 runs to 14 residues. Germline V CDR1 and CDR2: GTSNPN, SVGIG (reference sequence).

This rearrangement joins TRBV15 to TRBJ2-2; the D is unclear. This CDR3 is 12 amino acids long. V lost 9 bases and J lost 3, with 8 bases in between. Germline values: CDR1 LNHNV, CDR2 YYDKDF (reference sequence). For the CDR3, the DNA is TGTGCCACTCGTGCGGACACCGGGGAGCTGTTTTTT. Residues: CATRADTGELFF.

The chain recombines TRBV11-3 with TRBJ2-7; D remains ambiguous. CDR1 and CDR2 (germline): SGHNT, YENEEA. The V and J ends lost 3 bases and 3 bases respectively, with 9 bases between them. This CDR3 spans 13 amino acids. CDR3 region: CASSLYSLYEQYF. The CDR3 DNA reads TGTGCCAGCAGCTTGTACAGCCTCTACGAGCAGTACTTC. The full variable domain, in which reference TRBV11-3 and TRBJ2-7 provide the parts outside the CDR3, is EAGVVQSPRYKIIEKKQPVAFWCNPISGHNTLYWYLQNLGQGPELLIRYENEEAVDDSQLPKDRFSAERLKGVDSTLKIQPAELGDSAVYLCASSLYSLYEQYFGPGTRLTVT.

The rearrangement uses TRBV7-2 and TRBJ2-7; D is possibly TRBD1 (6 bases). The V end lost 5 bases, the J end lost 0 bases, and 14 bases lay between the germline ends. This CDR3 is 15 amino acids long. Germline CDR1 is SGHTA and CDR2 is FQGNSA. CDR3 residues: CASSPVGGSSYEQYF. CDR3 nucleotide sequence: TGTGCCAGCAGCCCCGTAGGGGGAAGCTCCTACGAGCAGTACTTC.

The CDR3 nucleotides are TGCGCCAGCAGACCGGGACAGGGGGGCAATGAGCAGTTCTTC. Amino acid sequence: CASRPGQGGNEQFF. The chain couples TRBV23-1 to TRBJ2-1; TRBD1 agrees at 11 bases. TRBV23-1 is identified as an open reading frame with a role that is uncertain. The CDR3 spans 14 residues. The V and J ends lost 6 bases and 6 bases, in that order; junction bases with no gene match: 4.

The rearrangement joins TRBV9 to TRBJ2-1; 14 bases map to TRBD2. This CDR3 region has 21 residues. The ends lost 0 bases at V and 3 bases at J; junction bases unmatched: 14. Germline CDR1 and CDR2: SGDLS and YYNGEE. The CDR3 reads CASSVALSGLAGVGDYNEQFF. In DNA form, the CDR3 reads TGTGCCAGCAGCGTAGCTCTATCGGGACTAGCGGGAGTTGGTGACTACAATGAGCAGTTCTTC. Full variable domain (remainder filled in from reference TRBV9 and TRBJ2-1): DSGVTQTPKHLITATGQRVTLRCSPRSGDLSVYWYQQSLDQGLQFLIQYYNGEERAKGNILERFSAQQFPDLHSELNLSSLELGDSALYFCASSVALSGLAGVGDYNEQFFGPGTRLTVL.

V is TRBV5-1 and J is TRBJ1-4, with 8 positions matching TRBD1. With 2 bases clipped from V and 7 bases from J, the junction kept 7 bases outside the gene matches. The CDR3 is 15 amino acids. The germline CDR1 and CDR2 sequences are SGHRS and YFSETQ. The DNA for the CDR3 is TGCGCCAGCAGCTTTCAGGGGGCCGGGAGTGAAAAACTGTTTTTT. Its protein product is CASSFQGAGSEKLFF. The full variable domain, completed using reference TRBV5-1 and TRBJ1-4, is KAGVTQTPRYLIKTRGQQVTLSCSPISGHRSVSWYQQTPGQGLQFLFEYFSETQRNKGNFPGRFSGRQFSNSRSEMNVSTLELGDSALYLCASSFQGAGSEKLFFGSGTQLSVL.

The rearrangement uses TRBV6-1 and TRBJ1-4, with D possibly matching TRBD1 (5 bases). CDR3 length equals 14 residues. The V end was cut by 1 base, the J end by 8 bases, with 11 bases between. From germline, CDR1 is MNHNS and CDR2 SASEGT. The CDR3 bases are TGTGCCAGCAGTGAAGGGGGCTTGTGGGAAAAACTGTTTTTT. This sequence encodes CASSEGGLWEKLFF.

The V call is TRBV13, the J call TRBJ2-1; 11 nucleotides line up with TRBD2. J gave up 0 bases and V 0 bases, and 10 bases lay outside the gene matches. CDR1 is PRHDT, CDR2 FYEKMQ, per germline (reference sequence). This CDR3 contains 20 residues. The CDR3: CASSLGAPGTSGISYNEQFF. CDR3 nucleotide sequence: TGTGCCAGCAGCTTAGGCGCTCCCGGGACTAGCGGTATCTCCTACAATGAGCAGTTCTTC.

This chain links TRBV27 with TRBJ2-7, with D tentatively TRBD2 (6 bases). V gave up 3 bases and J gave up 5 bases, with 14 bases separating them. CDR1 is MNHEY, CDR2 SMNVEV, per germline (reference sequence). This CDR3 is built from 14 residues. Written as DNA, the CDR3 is TGTGCCAGCAGTTTGTGGGGGGATATCAACGAGCAGTACTTC. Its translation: CASSLWGDINEQYF.

CDR3 DNA sequence: TGTGCCAGCAGCCAAGAGCTGCAGGGGGGGCCTGGGGCTGAAGCTTTCTTT. Protein: CASSQELQGGPGAEAFF. This chain joins TRBV4-2 and TRBJ1-1; 7 bases are shared with TRBD1. Per germline, CDR1 LGHNA and CDR2 YNFKEQ. There are 17 residues in the CDR3. Unmatched junction bases numbered 13, after V lost 0 bases and J lost 6 bases.

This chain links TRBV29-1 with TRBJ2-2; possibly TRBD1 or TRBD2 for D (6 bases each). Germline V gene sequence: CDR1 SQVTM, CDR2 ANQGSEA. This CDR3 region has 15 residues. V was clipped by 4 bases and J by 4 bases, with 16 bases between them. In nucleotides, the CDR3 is TGCAGCGTTGCACGTGGGGGGCCGGGCACCGGGGAGCTGTTTTTT. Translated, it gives CSVARGGPGTGELFF.

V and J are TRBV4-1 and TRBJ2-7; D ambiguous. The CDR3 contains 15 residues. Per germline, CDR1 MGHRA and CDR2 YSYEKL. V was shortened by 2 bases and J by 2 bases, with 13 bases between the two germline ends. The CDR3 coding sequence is TGCGCCAGCAGCCAACCCGACCTCGGAACCTACGAGCAGTACTTC. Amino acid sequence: CASSQPDLGTYEQYF.

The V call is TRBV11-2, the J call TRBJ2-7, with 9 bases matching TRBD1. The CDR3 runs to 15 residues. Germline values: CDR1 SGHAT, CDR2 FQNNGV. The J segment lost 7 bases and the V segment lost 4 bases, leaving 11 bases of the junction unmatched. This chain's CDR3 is CASSSVTGGVWEQYF. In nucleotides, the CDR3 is TGTGCCAGCAGCTCAGTGACAGGGGGGGTATGGGAGCAGTACTTC.